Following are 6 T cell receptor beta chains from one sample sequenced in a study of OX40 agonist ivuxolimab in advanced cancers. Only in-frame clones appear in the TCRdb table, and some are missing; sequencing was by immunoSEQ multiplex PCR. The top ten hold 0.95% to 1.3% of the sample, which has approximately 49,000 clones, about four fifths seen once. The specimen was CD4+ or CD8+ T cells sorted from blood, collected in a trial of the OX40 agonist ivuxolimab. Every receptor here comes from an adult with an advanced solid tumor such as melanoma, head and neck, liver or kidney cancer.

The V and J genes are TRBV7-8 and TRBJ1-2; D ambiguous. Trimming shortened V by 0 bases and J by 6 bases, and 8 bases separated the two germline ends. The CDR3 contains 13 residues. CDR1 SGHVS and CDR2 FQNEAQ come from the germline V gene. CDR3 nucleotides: TGTGCCAGCAGCTTAGCGGGTAGGGATGGCTACACCTTC. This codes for CASSLAGRDGYTF.

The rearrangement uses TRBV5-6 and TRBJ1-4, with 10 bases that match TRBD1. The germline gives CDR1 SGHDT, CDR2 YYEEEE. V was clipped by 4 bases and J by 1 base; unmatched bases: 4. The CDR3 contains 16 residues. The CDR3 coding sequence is TGTGCCAGCAGCCGGGACAGGGGCCTAACTAATGAAAAACTGTTTTTT. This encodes CASSRDRGLTNEKLFF. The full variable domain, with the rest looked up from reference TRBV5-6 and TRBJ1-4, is DAGVTQSPTHLIKTRGQQVTLRCSPKSGHDTVSWYQQALGQGPQFIFQYYEEEERQRGNFPDRFSGHQFPNYSSELNVNALLLGDSALYLCASSRDRGLTNEKLFFGSGTQLSVL.

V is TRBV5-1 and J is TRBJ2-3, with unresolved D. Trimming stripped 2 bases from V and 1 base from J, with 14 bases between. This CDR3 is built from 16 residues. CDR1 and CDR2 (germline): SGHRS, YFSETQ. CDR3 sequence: CASSLVATSRTDTQYF. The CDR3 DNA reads TGCGCCAGCAGCTTAGTTGCGACTTCTCGCACAGATACGCAGTATTTT.

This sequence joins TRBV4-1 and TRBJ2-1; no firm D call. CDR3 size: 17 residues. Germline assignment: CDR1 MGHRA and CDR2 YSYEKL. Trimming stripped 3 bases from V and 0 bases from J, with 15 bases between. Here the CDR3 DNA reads TGCGCCAGCAGCCAGTGGCCCCGATCCTCCTCCTACAATGAGCAGTTCTTC. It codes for CASSQWPRSSSYNEQFF.

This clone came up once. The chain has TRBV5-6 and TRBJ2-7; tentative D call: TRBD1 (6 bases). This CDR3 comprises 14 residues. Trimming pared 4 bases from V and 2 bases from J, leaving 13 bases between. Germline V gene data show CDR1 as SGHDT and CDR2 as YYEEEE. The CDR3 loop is CASSRQGQTYEQYF. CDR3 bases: TGTGCCAGCAGCCGACAAGGACAGACCTACGAGCAGTACTTC.

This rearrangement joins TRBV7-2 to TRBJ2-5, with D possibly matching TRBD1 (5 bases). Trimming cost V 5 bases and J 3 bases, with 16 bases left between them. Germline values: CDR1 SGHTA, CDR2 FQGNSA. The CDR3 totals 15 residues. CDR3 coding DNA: TGTGCCAGCAGCGCCGCCGCTAGGGGTGAAGAGACCCAGTACTTC. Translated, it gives CASSAAARGEETQYF.